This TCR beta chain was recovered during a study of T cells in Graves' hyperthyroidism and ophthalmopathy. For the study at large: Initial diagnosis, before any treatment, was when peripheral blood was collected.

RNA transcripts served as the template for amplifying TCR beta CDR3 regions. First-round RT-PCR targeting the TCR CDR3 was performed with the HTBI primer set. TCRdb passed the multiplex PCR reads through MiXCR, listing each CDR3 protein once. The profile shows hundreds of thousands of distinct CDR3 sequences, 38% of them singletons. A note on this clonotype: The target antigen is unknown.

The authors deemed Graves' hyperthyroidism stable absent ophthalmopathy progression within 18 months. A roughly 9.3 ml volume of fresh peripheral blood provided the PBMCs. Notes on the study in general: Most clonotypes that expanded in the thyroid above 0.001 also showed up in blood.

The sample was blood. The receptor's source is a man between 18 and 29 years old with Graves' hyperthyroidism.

CDR3 amino acids: CASSRETSGGTYEQYF. DNA of the CDR3: TGCGCCAGCAGCCGAGAGACTAGCGGGGGTACCTACGAGCAGTACTTC. This chain connects TRBV4-3 to TRBJ2-7; the match to TRBD2 covers 12 bases. Germline-derived CDR1 and CDR2 are LGHNA and YSLEER. The CDR3 totals 16 residues. J lost 2 bases, V lost 4 bases, and 6 bases had no gene match.